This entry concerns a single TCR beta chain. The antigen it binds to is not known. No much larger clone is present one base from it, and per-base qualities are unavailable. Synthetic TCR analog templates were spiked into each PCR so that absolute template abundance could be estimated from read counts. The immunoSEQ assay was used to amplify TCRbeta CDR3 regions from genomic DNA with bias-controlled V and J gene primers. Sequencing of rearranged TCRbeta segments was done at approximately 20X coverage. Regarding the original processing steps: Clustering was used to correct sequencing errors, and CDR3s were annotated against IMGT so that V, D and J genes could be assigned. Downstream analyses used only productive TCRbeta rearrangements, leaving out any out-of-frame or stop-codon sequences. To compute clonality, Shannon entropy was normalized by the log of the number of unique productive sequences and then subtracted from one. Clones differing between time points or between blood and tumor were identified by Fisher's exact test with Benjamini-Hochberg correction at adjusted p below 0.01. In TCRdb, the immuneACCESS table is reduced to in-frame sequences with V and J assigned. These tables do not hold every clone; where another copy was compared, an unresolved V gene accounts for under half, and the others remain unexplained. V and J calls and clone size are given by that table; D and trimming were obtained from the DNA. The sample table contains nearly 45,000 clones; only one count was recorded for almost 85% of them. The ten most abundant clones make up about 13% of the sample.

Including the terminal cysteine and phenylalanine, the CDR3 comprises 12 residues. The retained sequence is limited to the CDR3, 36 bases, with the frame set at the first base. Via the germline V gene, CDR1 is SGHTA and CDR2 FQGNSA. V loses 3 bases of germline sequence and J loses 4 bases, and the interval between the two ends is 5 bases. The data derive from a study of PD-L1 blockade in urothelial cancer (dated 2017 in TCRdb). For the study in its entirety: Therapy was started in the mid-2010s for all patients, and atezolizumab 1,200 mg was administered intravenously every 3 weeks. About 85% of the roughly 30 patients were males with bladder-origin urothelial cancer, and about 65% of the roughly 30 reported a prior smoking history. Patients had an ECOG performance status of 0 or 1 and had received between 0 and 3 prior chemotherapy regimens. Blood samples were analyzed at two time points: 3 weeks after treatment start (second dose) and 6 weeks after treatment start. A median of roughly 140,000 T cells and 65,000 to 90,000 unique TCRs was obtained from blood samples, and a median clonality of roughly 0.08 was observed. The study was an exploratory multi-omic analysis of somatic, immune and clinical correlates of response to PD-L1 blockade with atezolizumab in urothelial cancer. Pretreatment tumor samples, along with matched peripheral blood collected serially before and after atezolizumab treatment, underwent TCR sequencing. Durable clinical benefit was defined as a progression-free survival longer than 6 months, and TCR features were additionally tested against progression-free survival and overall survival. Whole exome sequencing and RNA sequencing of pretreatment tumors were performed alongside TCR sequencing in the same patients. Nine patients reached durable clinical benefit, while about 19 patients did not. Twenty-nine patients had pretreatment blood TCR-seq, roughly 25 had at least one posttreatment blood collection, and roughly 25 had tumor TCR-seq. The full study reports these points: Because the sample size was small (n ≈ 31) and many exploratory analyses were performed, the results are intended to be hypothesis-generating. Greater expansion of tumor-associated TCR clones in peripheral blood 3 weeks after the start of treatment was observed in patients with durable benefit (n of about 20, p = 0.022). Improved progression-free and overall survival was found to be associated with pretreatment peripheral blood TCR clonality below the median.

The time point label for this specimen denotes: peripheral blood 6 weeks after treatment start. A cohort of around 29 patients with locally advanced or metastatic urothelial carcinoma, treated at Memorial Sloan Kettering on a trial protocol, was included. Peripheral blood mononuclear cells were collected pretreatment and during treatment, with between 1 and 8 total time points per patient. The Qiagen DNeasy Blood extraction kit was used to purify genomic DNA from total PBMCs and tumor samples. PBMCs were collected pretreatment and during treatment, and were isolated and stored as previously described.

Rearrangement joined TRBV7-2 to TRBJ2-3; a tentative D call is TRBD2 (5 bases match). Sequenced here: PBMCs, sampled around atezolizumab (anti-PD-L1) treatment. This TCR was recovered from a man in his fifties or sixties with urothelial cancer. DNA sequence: TGTGCCAGCAGCTTGGGAGCAGATACGCAGTATTTT. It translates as CASSLGADTQYF.